These 10 T cell receptor beta chains originate from one sample sequenced in a study of blood T cell repertoires in COVID-19. Sequenced by immunoSEQ multiplex PCR; TCRdb stores in-frame clones only, minus some. Of a few hundred thousand clones listed, about 88% were seen once; the top ten hold approximately 1.7%. The sequenced material came from PBMCs or T cells enriched from blood (not recorded which). The receptor source for this set is a woman aged 50 to 65 who had recovered from COVID-19.

The chain uses TRBV5-4 and TRBJ1-4, with D possibly matching TRBD1 (5 bases). Trimming left V 0 bases short and J 8 bases short, with 8 bases between. The CDR3 has 13 residues. Per the germline V gene, CDR1 is SGHNT and CDR2 is YYREEE (reference sequence). CDR3 in DNA: TGTGCCAGCAGCTTGGCGGCAGGGGAAAAACTGTTTTTT. It encodes CASSLAAGEKLFF.

The CDR3 protein is CASSQDGTSTFAGELFF. CDR3 in DNA: TGCGCCAGCAGCCAAGATGGGACTAGCACATTCGCCGGGGAGCTGTTTTTT. This rearrangement joins TRBV4-3 to TRBJ2-2; 9 bases align to TRBD2. CDR1 is LGHNA, CDR2 YSLEER, per germline. V was clipped by 0 bases and J by 6 bases; unmatched bases: 8. There are 17 residues in the CDR3.

J is TRBJ2-7 and V is TRBV6-6; 7 bases line up with TRBD2. J lost 1 base, V lost 7 bases, and 7 bases had no gene match. The CDR3 spans 14 residues. Germline V CDR1 and CDR2: MNHNY, SVGAGI (reference sequence). The CDR3 DNA follows: TGTGCCAGCACCCCGGCTAGCGGATCCTACGAGCAGTACTTC. Its translation is CASTPASGSYEQYF.

J is TRBJ2-5 and V is TRBV18, with D perhaps TRBD1 (5 bases). This CDR3 has 16 residues. The V gene's germline CDR1 is KGHSH and CDR2 LQKENI. V gave up 5 bases and J gave up 1 base, with 17 bases separating them. CDR3 nucleotides: TGTGCCAGCTCAGGGCCCCGTGATGACAGCCAAGAGACCCAGTACTTC. It is translated as CASSGPRDDSQETQYF.

V and J are TRBV12-5 and TRBJ2-2; D is perhaps TRBD2 (6 bases). V was clipped by 9 bases and J by 7 bases, with 12 bases between them. The CDR3 consists of 12 residues. Germline V gene lookup returns CDR1 LGHNT and CDR2 FRNRAP. The CDR3, as DNA: TGTGCTAGCACCCGGGGAGGCGGGGAGCTGTTTTTT. The encoded protein is CASTRGGGELFF. The full variable domain, in which reference TRBV12-5 and TRBJ2-2 provide the parts outside the CDR3, is DARVTQTPRHKVTEMGQEVTMRCQPILGHNTVFWYRQTMMQGLELLAYFRNRAPLDDSGMPKDRFSAEMPDATLATLKIQPSEPRDSAVYFCASTRGGGELFFGEGSRLTVL.

The chain employs TRBV7-9 and TRBJ1-4, with TRBD1 identical over 9 bases. V lost 5 bases and J lost 7; bases outside the gene matches: 5. Germline assignment: CDR1 SEHNR and CDR2 FQNEAQ (reference sequence). The length of the CDR3 is 14 residues. The CDR3 loop reads CASSAGQGFEKLFF. In nucleotides, the CDR3 is TGTGCCAGCAGCGCGGGACAGGGTTTTGAAAAACTGTTTTTT.

The chain employs TRBV5-6 and TRBJ1-1; D is undetermined. The germline gives CDR1 SGHDT, CDR2 YYEEEE. The CDR3 is 15 amino acids. V was trimmed by 0 bases and J by 1 base, leaving 10 bases between them. CDR3 sequence (DNA): TGTGCCAGCAGCTTGGTTGTCTCAGGGAACACTGAAGCTTTCTTT. It translates to CASSLVVSGNTEAFF.

The CDR3 coding sequence is TGTGCCAGCAGTTACTCTGGAAACACCATATATTTT. Protein sequence: CASSYSGNTIYF. The chain recombines TRBV6-1 with TRBJ1-3, with D uncertain. The V gene's germline CDR1 is MNHNS and CDR2 SASEGT. This CDR3 has 12 amino acids. Trimming took 5 bases from V and 0 from J, leaving 2 bases between them.

CDR3 nucleotide sequence: TGTGCCAGTAGTATTCTTTCTAGCGGGGGTAATGAGCAGTTCTTC. Translating gives CASSILSSGGNEQFF. This chain uses TRBV19 with TRBJ2-1; 10 bases fit TRBD2. Trimming at V came to 3 bases and at J to 7 bases, leaving 6 bases not matched to a gene. This CDR3 is 15 amino acids long. Germline loops: CDR1 LNHDA, CDR2 SQIVND (reference sequence).

The chain carries TRBV28 and TRBJ2-5, with 10 bases that match TRBD2. The CDR3 is made up of 15 amino acids. V gave up 1 base and J gave up 5 bases; unmatched junction bases: 4. Germline V gives CDR1 MDHEN, CDR2 SYDVKM. The CDR3 region is CASSLSLAGVETQYF. CDR3 sequence (DNA): TGTGCCAGCAGTTTATCTCTAGCGGGAGTTGAGACCCAGTACTTC. The full variable domain, its missing parts supplied by reference TRBV28 and TRBJ2-5, is DVKVTQSSRYLVKRTGEKVFLECVQDMDHENMFWYRQDPGLGLRLIYFSYDVKMKEKGDIPEGYSVSREKKERFSLILESASTNQTSMYLCASSLSLAGVETQYFGPGTRLLVL.